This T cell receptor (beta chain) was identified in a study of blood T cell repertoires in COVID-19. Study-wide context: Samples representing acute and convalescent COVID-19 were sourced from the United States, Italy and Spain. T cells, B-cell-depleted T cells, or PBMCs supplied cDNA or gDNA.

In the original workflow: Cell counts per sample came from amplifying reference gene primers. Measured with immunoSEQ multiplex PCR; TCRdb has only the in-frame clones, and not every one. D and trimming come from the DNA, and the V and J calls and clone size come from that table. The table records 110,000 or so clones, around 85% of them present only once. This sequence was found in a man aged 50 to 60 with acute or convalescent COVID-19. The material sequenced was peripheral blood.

The CDR3 here is CASGGDGRGSSPLHF. CDR3 DNA sequence: TGCGCCAGCGGAGGAGATGGCAGGGGAAGTTCACCCCTCCACTTT. This rearrangement joins TRBV10-2 to TRBJ1-6, with D possibly being TRBD1 (6 bases). Germline-derived CDR1 and CDR2 are WSHSY and SAAADI. There are 15 residues in the CDR3. Deletions cut 8 bases from V and 9 bases from J, with 20 bases between.